A single sample gave rise to the 32 T cell receptor beta chains below, sequenced in a study of cytomegalovirus exposure and HLA in healthy donors (dated by TCRdb to the late 2010s). Receptor amplification or capture employed the immunoSEQ multiplex PCR assay. For the multiplex PCR, a mixture combining 60 forward primers for TCR Vbeta segments and 13 reverse primers for TCR Jbeta segments was used. TCRdb re-hosts the immuneACCESS table, in-frame sequences only. Its copies lack some clones; in the studies checked, an unresolved V gene accounts for under half of them, and the cause for the rest is not known. Within this sample are 150,000 to 200,000 clones, with more than 60% of them counted one time only. Jointly, the top ten make up 10% to 12% of the sample. Sequencing input: PBMCs. Receptor source: a man aged 18 to 29 in good health and CMV-seropositive.

The chain couples TRBV7-9 to TRBJ1-4, with 10 bases fitting TRBD1. From germline, CDR1 is SEHNR and CDR2 FQNEAQ (reference sequence). Trimming cost V 5 bases and J 5 bases; bases outside gene matches: 2. This CDR3 contains 14 residues. The DNA for the CDR3 is TGTGCCAGCAGCATGGGACAGGGGAATGAAAAACTGTTTTTT. Translation gives CASSMGQGNEKLFF. Supplemented by reference TRBV7-9 and TRBJ1-4, the full variable domain reads DTGVSQNPRHKITKRGQNVTFRCDPISEHNRLYWYRQTLGQGPEFLTYFQNEAQLEKSRLLSDRFSAERPKGSFSTLEIQRTEQGDSAMYLCASSMGQGNEKLFFGSGTQLSVL.

J is TRBJ2-1 and V is TRBV18, with a possible D match to TRBD1 (5 bases). CDR3 size: 16 residues. Germline loops: CDR1 KGHSH, CDR2 LQKENI. V shed 5 bases and J shed 0 bases, with 14 bases lying between them. The CDR3 here is CASSISREISYNEQFF. The CDR3, as DNA: TGTGCCAGCTCAATCTCCAGGGAAATCTCCTACAATGAGCAGTTCTTC.

The chain joins TRBV27 to TRBJ2-7, with D maybe TRBD1 (6 bases). Per the germline V gene, CDR1 is MNHEY and CDR2 is SMNVEV (reference sequence). With 5 bases removed from V and 2 bases from J, the gap between germline ends came to 10 bases. The CDR3 is 13 residues long. The CDR3 bases are TGTGCCAGCAGTGGGGACACTACCTACGAGCAGTACTTC. Its protein product is CASSGDTTYEQYF.

On this clone itself: Compared with germline, one end of the junction differs, possibly owing to a read error. The genes are TRBV4-1 and TRBJ2-7; 10 positions match TRBD1. The CDR3 is 18 amino acids. CDR1 and CDR2 from the germline V gene are MGHRA and YSYEKL. The CDR3 loop is CASTQALFSTGGPYEQYF. The CDR3 coding sequence is TGCGCCAGCACCCAAGCCCTTTTTTCGACAGGGGGCCCCTACGAGCAGTACTTC.

The chain uses TRBV7-3 and TRBJ2-1; TRBD2 matches 7 bases. CDR3 length: 17 residues. With 0 bases clipped from V and 7 bases from J, the junction kept 12 bases outside the gene matches. Looked up from germline, CDR1 is SGHTA and CDR2 is FQGTGA. The CDR3 DNA follows: TGTGCCAGCAGCTTAACCCCTCTTGGGGGGGTCATGAATGAGCAGTTCTTC. It codes for CASSLTPLGGVMNEQFF.

The V call is TRBV7-2, the J call TRBJ2-3; 8 nucleotides match TRBD1. There are 14 residues in the CDR3. CDR1 SGHTA and CDR2 FQGNSA come from the germline V gene. With 1 base clipped from V and 4 bases from J, the junction kept 1 base outside the gene matches. The CDR3 spells CASSLGTGPDTQYF. For the CDR3, the DNA is TGTGCCAGCAGCTTAGGGACAGGGCCAGATACGCAGTATTTT.

This clone was counted only a few times. The identical CDR3 is also encoded by other nucleotide sequences in the sample. The gene calls are TRBV15 and TRBJ2-7; D perhaps matches TRBD2 (5 bases). Per germline, CDR1 LNHNV and CDR2 YYDKDF (reference sequence). This CDR3 is 14 amino acids long. Trimming shortened V by 1 base and J by 3 bases, and 10 bases separated the two germline ends. CDR3 in DNA: TGTGCCACCAGCAGAGCAGCAAGCGGCTACGAGCAGTACTTC. It is translated as CATSRAASGYEQYF.

Here the CDR3 DNA reads TGTGCCTGGGGGGAGGGTGCTAGCGGGACAGAGACCCAGTACTTC. Translation gives CAWGEGASGTETQYF. This sequence joins TRBV30 and TRBJ2-5; 9 positions agree with TRBD2. Losses at the gene ends were 5 bases for V and 4 bases for J; bases not matched to a gene: 11. CDR3 length equals 15 residues. The germline V gene encodes CDR1 GTSNPN and CDR2 SVGIG (reference sequence).

This clone has a single count. This chain connects TRBV7-9 to TRBJ2-1, with TRBD1 matching 9 bases. The CDR3 has 17 amino acids. Germline CDR1 is SEHNR and CDR2 is FQNEAQ (reference sequence). After removal of 0 bases from V and 9 bases from J, the junction contained 12 bases not matched to a gene. The CDR3 reads CASSLAGWGQGGGEQFF. The CDR3 DNA follows: TGTGCCAGCAGCTTAGCGGGTTGGGGACAGGGTGGCGGTGAGCAGTTCTTC.

This rearrangement joins TRBV2 to TRBJ2-7, with 13 bases aligning to TRBD2. After removal of 6 bases from V and 3 bases from J, the junction contained 2 bases not matched to a gene. Per the germline V gene, CDR1 is SNHLY and CDR2 is FYNNEI. The CDR3 runs to 14 residues. CDR3 DNA: TGTGCCAGCAGGGGACTAGCGGGAAACTACGAGCAGTACTTC. Translation: CASRGLAGNYEQYF.

The genes are TRBV27 and TRBJ2-1; D possibly corresponds to TRBD1 (5 bases). Trimming stripped 2 bases from V and 0 bases from J, with 17 bases between. The CDR3 runs 18 residues. Looked up from germline, CDR1 is MNHEY and CDR2 is SMNVEV (reference sequence). The DNA for the CDR3 is TGTGCCAGCAGTTTAAAAGGGGCCGGACCGAGCTCCTACAATGAGCAGTTCTTC. Its protein is CASSLKGAGPSSYNEQFF.

This clone has a single count. The rearrangement uses TRBV5-6 and TRBJ2-5, with D uncertain. Germline V gives CDR1 SGHDT, CDR2 YYEEEE. The CDR3 sequence is 16 residues long. V was trimmed by 1 base and J by 5 bases, leaving 18 bases between them. The CDR3 nucleotides are TGTGCCAGCAGCTTGTCCCCCCGACCGCAGGATGAGACCCAGTACTTC. Translation: CASSLSPRPQDETQYF. The full variable domain, completed using reference TRBV5-6 and TRBJ2-5, is DAGVTQSPTHLIKTRGQQVTLRCSPKSGHDTVSWYQQALGQGPQFIFQYYEEEERQRGNFPDRFSGHQFPNYSSELNVNALLLGDSALYLCASSLSPRPQDETQYFGPGTRLLVL.

The J gene is TRBJ2-1, the V gene TRBV10-1, with 9 bases matching TRBD2. The CDR3 loop spans 17 amino acids. The germline V gene has CDR1 WNHNN and CDR2 SYGVQD (reference sequence). V gave up 2 bases and J gave up 4 bases; unmatched junction bases: 9. The CDR3 loop is CASSENSGLAGYNEQFF. CDR3 nucleotides: TGCGCCAGCAGTGAGAACTCCGGCCTAGCGGGGTACAATGAGCAGTTCTTC.

This sequence joins TRBV19 and TRBJ2-1; D possibly corresponds to TRBD2 (6 bases). Germline values: CDR1 LNHDA, CDR2 SQIVND (reference sequence). V was shortened by 3 bases and J by 1 base, with 7 bases between the two germline ends. The CDR3 is 14 amino acids. CDR3 sequence: CASSMEGSYNEQFF. The CDR3 DNA sequence: TGTGCCAGTAGTATGGAGGGATCCTACAATGAGCAGTTCTTC.

This clone was picked up one time. The chain is built from TRBV28 and TRBJ2-7, with a tentative D call TRBD1 (7 bases). This CDR3 has 15 amino acids. Germline V lookup: CDR1 MDHEN, CDR2 SYDVKM. Trimming removed 7 bases at V and 0 bases at J, with 16 bases between. The CDR3 loop reads CASTKSGGNSYEQYF. CDR3 in DNA: TGTGCCAGCACCAAGTCAGGGGGGAACTCCTACGAGCAGTACTTC. The entire variable domain, with the rest obtained from reference TRBV28 and TRBJ2-7, is as follows: DVKVTQSSRYLVKRTGEKVFLECVQDMDHENMFWYRQDPGLGLRLIYFSYDVKMKEKGDIPEGYSVSREKKERFSLILESASTNQTSMYLCASTKSGGNSYEQYFGPGTRLTVT.

The chain joins TRBV4-1 to TRBJ2-1; tentatively, D is TRBD1 (5 bases). Trimming removed 8 bases from V and 2 bases from J, with 7 bases in between. The CDR3 contains 12 residues. CDR1 MGHRA and CDR2 YSYEKL come from the germline V gene. The CDR3 reads CASQGAYNEQFF. The DNA of the CDR3 is TGCGCCAGCCAAGGGGCCTACAATGAGCAGTTCTTC.

The chain has TRBV19 and TRBJ1-5; D is undetermined. V was shortened by 1 base and J by 4 bases, with 11 bases between the two germline ends. Per germline, CDR1 LNHDA and CDR2 SQIVND (reference sequence). There are 15 residues in the CDR3. CDR3: CASSIGEGRNQPQHF. CDR3 nucleotides: TGTGCCAGTAGTATAGGAGAGGGAAGGAATCAGCCCCAGCATTTT.

This rearrangement joins TRBV9 to TRBJ2-2, with TRBD1 matching 7 bases. CDR3 length: 16 residues. With 5 bases clipped from V and 1 base from J, the junction kept 8 bases outside the gene matches. Per germline, CDR1 SGDLS and CDR2 YYNGEE. In DNA, the CDR3 is TGTGCCAGCAGTAAAAGGGACAGACTGAACACCGGGGAGCTGTTTTTT. Translation: CASSKRDRLNTGELFF.

V gene TRBV28 combines with J gene TRBJ1-5; D unclear. Germline lookup yields CDR1 MDHEN and CDR2 SYDVKM. CDR3 length equals 17 residues. Trimming removed 6 bases at V and 0 bases at J, with 18 bases between. CDR3 residues: CASSSGPSGYSNQPQHF. The CDR3 DNA sequence: TGTGCCAGCAGCTCCGGGCCCTCGGGATATAGCAATCAGCCCCAGCATTTT.

V gene TRBV7-9 combines with J gene TRBJ2-3, with D possibly matching TRBD1 (6 bases). The V gene lost 5 bases and the J gene lost 2 bases, with 14 bases spanning the gap. Per germline, CDR1 SEHNR and CDR2 FQNEAQ (reference sequence). The CDR3 is made up of 15 amino acids. The CDR3 nucleotides are TGTGCCAGCAGCCCGGGACAAACCTCCACAGATACGCAGTATTTT. It is translated as CASSPGQTSTDTQYF. The variable domain in full, with the rest retrieved from reference TRBV7-9 and TRBJ2-3, is DTGVSQNPRHKITKRGQNVTFRCDPISEHNRLYWYRQTLGQGPEFLTYFQNEAQLEKSRLLSDRFSAERPKGSFSTLEIQRTEQGDSAMYLCASSPGQTSTDTQYFGPGTRLTVL.

V is TRBV18 and J is TRBJ2-7, with a weak D call TRBD2 (5 bases). CDR1 is KGHSH, CDR2 LQKENI, per germline. This CDR3 comprises 13 residues. V lost 3 bases and J 4 bases, leaving 10 bases between the germline ends. CDR3 nucleotides: TGTGCCAGCTCACCTAACGGGGAGTACGAGCAGTACTTC. Amino acid sequence: CASSPNGEYEQYF.

V usage is TRBV7-2 and J usage is TRBJ2-1; 13 nucleotides line up with TRBD2. Germline V lookup: CDR1 SGHTA, CDR2 FQGNSA. This CDR3 spans 16 amino acids. V trimming: 1 base; J trimming: 8 bases; junction bases outside the gene matches: 5. The CDR3 DNA reads as TGTGCCAGCAGCTTAGGCGGGACTAGCGGGAACGATGAGCAGTTCTTC. It translates to CASSLGGTSGNDEQFF.

This clone was observed once. The chain recombines TRBV19 with TRBJ2-5, with D tentatively TRBD2 (6 bases). The CDR3 is 14 residues long. Germline V lookup: CDR1 LNHDA, CDR2 SQIVND (reference sequence). Trimming removed 3 bases at V and 5 bases at J, with 13 bases between. The CDR3 here is CASSMRWEEETQYF. The CDR3 nucleotides read TGTGCCAGTAGTATGAGGTGGGAGGAGGAGACCCAGTACTTC.

The chain couples TRBV6-5 to TRBJ2-5; 9 nucleotides agree with TRBD1. The end of the DNA fits TRBJ2-7 better, so the J call may be wrong. The germline gives CDR1 MNHEY, CDR2 SVGAGI. The CDR3 sequence is 15 residues long. CDR3 DNA sequence: TGTGCCAGCAGTTACCCCGGGACAGGGAAGTACGAGCAGTACTTC. It encodes CASSYPGTGKYEQYF.

The chain combines TRBV6-1 with TRBJ2-2, with D unresolved. V lost 7 bases, J lost 2 bases, and 8 bases lay in between. Germline assignment: CDR1 MNHNS and CDR2 SASEGT. The CDR3 has 13 amino acids. CDR3 loop: CASKDRNTGELFF. DNA of the CDR3: TGTGCCAGCAAAGATAGAAACACCGGGGAGCTGTTTTTT.

The rearrangement links TRBV4-2 to TRBJ2-7, with 10 nucleotides matching TRBD2. V trimming: 0 bases; J trimming: 4 bases; junction bases outside the gene matches: 3. CDR1 is LGHNA, CDR2 YNFKEQ, per germline. This CDR3 contains 15 residues. This chain's CDR3 is CASSQELAGLYEQYF. The CDR3 bases are TGTGCCAGCAGCCAAGAACTAGCGGGATTATACGAGCAGTACTTC.

The chain carries TRBV10-1 and TRBJ2-7, with D possibly being TRBD2 (5 bases). The CDR3 is made up of 13 amino acids. Trimming stripped 3 bases from V and 5 bases from J, with 11 bases between. The germline V gene has CDR1 WNHNN and CDR2 SYGVQD (reference sequence). The CDR3 reads CASSDSGRDEQYF. CDR3 sequence (DNA): TGCGCCAGCAGTGACAGCGGTCGGGACGAGCAGTACTTC.

This sequence joins TRBV5-1 and TRBJ2-1; TRBD2 matches at 7 bases. This CDR3 contains 13 residues. CDR1 is SGHRS, CDR2 YFSETQ, per germline. Trimming cost V 4 bases and J 6 bases; bases outside gene matches: 4. CDR3 DNA sequence: TGCGCCAGCAGCCCTGCGGGAGTCAATGAGCAGTTCTTC. Encoded protein: CASSPAGVNEQFF.

The V call is TRBV7-2, the J call TRBJ2-1, with TRBD2 identical over 7 bases. Germline V gene sequence: CDR1 SGHTA, CDR2 FQGNSA. CDR3 length: 16 amino acids. V lost 6 bases to trimming and J lost 9 bases; unmatched junction nucleotides: 17. CDR3 protein: CASSSAHGGVFGEQFF. CDR3 DNA: TGTGCCAGCAGTTCGGCTCATGGGGGGGTCTTCGGTGAGCAGTTCTTC.

This chain connects TRBV7-9 to TRBJ2-7; 9 positions agree with TRBD1. Losses at the gene ends were 5 bases for V and 1 base for J; bases not matched to a gene: 6. This CDR3 comprises 15 residues. CDR1 is SEHNR, CDR2 FQNEAQ, per germline (reference sequence). The CDR3: CASSPPGTGSYEQYF. CDR3 DNA sequence: TGTGCCAGCAGCCCTCCAGGGACAGGGTCCTACGAGCAGTACTTC. The full variable domain, completed using reference TRBV7-9 and TRBJ2-7, is DTGVSQNPRHKITKRGQNVTFRCDPISEHNRLYWYRQTLGQGPEFLTYFQNEAQLEKSRLLSDRFSAERPKGSFSTLEIQRTEQGDSAMYLCASSPPGTGSYEQYFGPGTRLTVT.

The gene calls are TRBV30 and TRBJ1-4; D is ambiguous. The CDR3 extends over 14 amino acids. From germline, CDR1 is GTSNPN and CDR2 SVGIG (reference sequence). V lost 3 bases and J 7 bases, leaving 15 bases between the germline ends. The CDR3 loop is CAWSKTGEVEKLFF. CDR3 coding DNA: TGTGCCTGGAGCAAGACCGGGGAGGTTGAAAAACTGTTTTTT.

Written as DNA, the CDR3 is TGTGCCAGCAGCCTCGGCTACAGCGGGCCGGGTGATACGCAGTATTTT. Its protein product is CASSLGYSGPGDTQYF. V and J are TRBV11-2 and TRBJ2-3, with D maybe TRBD2 (6 bases). CDR1 is SGHAT and CDR2 is FQNNGV in the germline V gene. CDR3 length equals 16 residues. Between the trimmed V and J ends, which lost 5 bases and 6 bases, there was a span of 21 bases.